The T cell receptor beta chain described here comes from a study of T cells in Graves' hyperthyroidism and ophthalmopathy. RNA transcripts gave rise to amplified TCR beta CDR3 regions. An initial round of RT-PCR targeting the TCR CDR3 relied on the HTBI primer set. Each CDR3 protein gets one entry after TCRdb re-called the multiplex PCR reads with MiXCR. The table lists around 540,000 distinct CDR3 sequences, around 16% of them singletons. Germline assignment: CDR1 SGHTA and CDR2 FQGNSA. The length of the CDR3 is 16 residues. The ends lost 3 bases at V and 4 bases at J; junction bases unmatched: 4. This clonotype was observed many times.

Sequencing used blood. This chain joins TRBV7-2 and TRBJ2-7, with TRBD2 matching 15 bases. The TCR comes from a woman aged 30 to 39 with Graves' ophthalmopathy. This CDR3 is CASSLDGLAGGYEQYF. In DNA, the CDR3 is TGTGCCAGCAGCTTGGACGGACTAGCGGGAGGGTACGAGCAGTACTTC. Based on the CDR3 plus reference TRBV7-2 and TRBJ2-7, the full variable domain is GAGVSQSPSNKVTEKGKDVELRCDPISGHTALYWYRQSLGQGLEFLIYFQGNSAPDKSGLPSDRFSAERTGGSVSTLTIQRTQQEDSAVYLCASSLDGLAGGYEQYFGPGTRLTVT.